The next 31 T cell receptor beta chains were all read from a single sample in a study of T cells in Graves' hyperthyroidism and ophthalmopathy. The TCR beta CDR3 regions underwent amplification using RNA transcripts as the source. During a first-round RT-PCR of the TCR CDR3, the HTBI primer set was used. TCRdb recomputed calls from the multiplex PCR reads with MiXCR, one row per CDR3 protein. The table shows a few hundred thousand distinct CDR3 sequences, with approximately 20% occurring only once. The source material was blood. These receptors came from a man aged 40-49 years with Graves' hyperthyroidism.

This clonotype showed up many times. The V call is TRBV3-1, the J call TRBJ2-7; perhaps TRBD2 as D (5 bases). Trimming removed 2 bases from V and 5 bases from J, with 16 bases in between. Germline V gene lookup returns CDR1 LGHDT and CDR2 YNNKEL (reference sequence). This CDR3 contains 15 residues. The chain's CDR3 is CASSQPSPVVDEQYF. In nucleotides, the CDR3 is TGTGCCAGCAGCCAACCTAGCCCAGTGGTCGACGAGCAGTACTTC.

This clonotype was counted many times. The chain carries TRBV30 and TRBJ2-3, with D unclear. The CDR3 totals 12 residues. Germline values: CDR1 GTSNPN, CDR2 SVGIG (reference sequence). V lost 7 bases and J 6 bases, leaving 14 bases between the germline ends. CDR3 protein: CASAVVVDTQYF. The CDR3 DNA reads as TGTGCCTCTGCGGTAGTAGTGGATACGCAGTATTTT.

This clonotype came up many times. The CDR3 here is CASSSSRGRGTIYF. The CDR3 nucleotides are TGTGCCAGCAGTTCCTCGAGGGGGCGAGGCACCATATATTTT. The chain employs TRBV12-3 or TRBV12-4 and TRBJ1-3, with TRBD1 matching over 7 bases. CDR3 length: 14 amino acids. With 4 bases clipped from V and 9 bases from J, the junction kept 9 bases outside the gene matches.

This clonotype came up many times. V and J are TRBV7-2 and TRBJ2-5, with TRBD2 matching over 7 bases. The CDR3 has 15 residues. V gave up 1 base and J gave up 0 bases; unmatched junction bases: 2. CDR1 is SGHTA, CDR2 FQGNSA, per germline. DNA for the CDR3: TGTGCCAGCAGCTTAGTGCGGGGGTACCAAGAGACCCAGTACTTC. This translates into CASSLVRGYQETQYF.

The chain has TRBV3-1 and TRBJ1-1; D is ambiguous. Trimming took 4 bases from V and 11 from J, leaving 14 bases between them. CDR1 and CDR2 from the germline V gene are LGHDT and YNNKEL (reference sequence). CDR3 size: 12 residues. CDR3: CASSPRGFRAFF. The DNA for the CDR3 is TGTGCCAGCAGCCCAAGAGGGTTTCGGGCTTTCTTT.

The chain employs TRBV7-2 and TRBJ2-7; D is perhaps TRBD2 (5 bases). Looked up from germline, CDR1 is SGHTA and CDR2 is FQGNSA. The CDR3 spans 15 residues. Trimming stripped 3 bases from V and 1 base from J, with 13 bases between. The DNA for the CDR3 is TGTGCCAGCAGCTTGGGCGGACTCCAGTCCTACGAGCAGTACTTC. It translates to CASSLGGLQSYEQYF.

This clonotype was recorded many times. This chain connects TRBV28 to TRBJ2-7; D is undetermined. Per germline, CDR1 MDHEN and CDR2 SYDVKM. V lost 1 base and J 7 bases, leaving 14 bases between the germline ends. The CDR3 spans 14 residues. The CDR3 sequence: CASSLLPGFSEQYF. The CDR3 bases are TGTGCCAGCAGTTTATTACCCGGATTTAGTGAGCAGTACTTC.

To note about this clonotype: This clone may be a read error of a much larger clone one base away. This rearrangement joins TRBV28 to TRBJ2-3; D might be TRBD1 (6 bases). The germline CDR1 and CDR2 sequences are MDHEN and SYDVKM. This CDR3 comprises 15 residues. V was trimmed by 2 bases and J by 2 bases, leaving 11 bases between them. The CDR3 reads CASSLRGSDTDTQYF. CDR3 bases: TGTGCCAGCAGTTTAAGGGGGAGTGACACAGATACGCAGTATTTT.

This clonotype was seen at least ten times. The V call is TRBV30, the J call TRBJ2-1; D is unresolved. The CDR3 runs 11 residues. With 1 base removed from V and 5 bases from J, the gap between germline ends came to 3 bases. Germline CDR1 GTSNPN, CDR2 SVGIG (reference sequence). CDR3 sequence (DNA): TGTGCCTGGAGTGCTCACAATGAGCAGTTCTTC. Translating gives CAWSAHNEQFF.

This clonotype was found once. The genes are TRBV7-2 and TRBJ2-7; 7 nucleotides agree with TRBD1. J lost 6 bases, V lost 3 bases, and 5 bases had no gene match. The CDR3 sequence is 13 residues long. Germline CDR1 and CDR2: SGHTA and FQGNSA. CDR3 residues: CASSLVQGFEQYF. Written as DNA, the CDR3 is TGTGCCAGCAGCTTGGTACAGGGGTTCGAGCAGTACTTC.

This clonotype was observed many times. The rearrangement links TRBV20-1 to TRBJ2-7; 12 nucleotides match TRBD2. J was trimmed by 3 bases and V by 6 bases; bases with no gene match: 9. The germline V gene has CDR1 DFQATT and CDR2 SNEGSKA (reference sequence). This CDR3 has 15 residues. The CDR3: CSAHNPGLAGYEQYF. CDR3 in DNA: TGCAGTGCCCATAACCCGGGACTAGCGGGCTACGAGCAGTACTTC.

This clonotype was observed many times. The rearrangement uses TRBV28 and TRBJ1-1, with a possible D match to TRBD1 (5 bases). The V gene lost 7 bases and the J gene lost 5 bases, with 17 bases spanning the gap. Germline values: CDR1 MDHEN, CDR2 SYDVKM. The length of the CDR3 is 14 residues. The CDR3 region has the DNA TGTGCCAGCACAACATTTGAGCGGGGGACTGAAGCTTTCTTT. Translated: CASTTFERGTEAFF.

Remarks on this clonotype: As the CDR3 is not closed by the conserved phenylalanine or tryptophan, this likely results from a read error. The J gene is TRBJ2-5, the V gene TRBV5-1; D may be TRBD1 (6 bases). This CDR3 is built from 14 residues. The germline gives CDR1 SGHRS, CDR2 YFSETQ. The V and J ends lost 0 bases and 5 bases respectively, with 11 bases between them. For the CDR3, the DNA is TGCGCCAGCAGCTTGGAGGGGGTCTCGGAGACCCAGTACTTA. Its protein product is CASSLEGVSETQYL.

The gene calls are TRBV20-1 and TRBJ1-5, with D uncertain. The V end was cut by 0 bases, the J end by 9 bases, with 21 bases between. This CDR3 contains 16 residues. Germline V CDR1 and CDR2: DFQATT, SNEGSKA (reference sequence). The CDR3: CSARDKPGRVEGPQHF. In DNA form, the CDR3 reads TGCAGTGCTAGAGATAAGCCCGGACGGGTAGAAGGGCCCCAGCATTTT.

This clonotype was detected many times. This chain connects TRBV7-2 to TRBJ2-7; D is undetermined. The CDR3 consists of 14 residues. V lost 4 bases to trimming and J lost 1 base, with 11 bases between them. Per germline, CDR1 SGHTA and CDR2 FQGNSA. The chain's CDR3 is CASSWTIQSYEQYF. The DNA of the CDR3 is TGTGCCAGCAGCTGGACGATCCAATCCTACGAGCAGTACTTC.

The J gene is TRBJ2-5, the V gene TRBV4-3; D is undetermined. The CDR3 is 15 amino acids. Germline values: CDR1 LGHNA, CDR2 YSLEER. Trimming took 1 base from V and 2 from J, leaving 11 bases between them. The CDR3 loop reads CASSQGSTLQETQYF. DNA for the CDR3: TGCGCCAGCAGCCAAGGGTCAACCCTTCAAGAGACCCAGTACTTC.

The V gene is TRBV11-2, the J gene TRBJ2-1; 11 nucleotides align to TRBD2. J lost 9 bases, V lost 5 bases, and 9 bases had no gene match. This CDR3 has 15 residues. CDR1 is SGHAT and CDR2 is FQNNGV in the germline V gene. The CDR3 DNA sequence: TGTGCCAGCAGCCAAAGTCATAGCGGGGGGGTTGAGCAGTTCTTC. This translates into CASSQSHSGGVEQFF.

This chain uses TRBV7-2 with TRBJ2-2, with 7 bases fitting TRBD2. Germline V gene lookup returns CDR1 SGHTA and CDR2 FQGNSA. V lost 11 bases, J lost 1 base, and 10 bases stayed unmatched. There are 15 residues in the CDR3. The CDR3 protein is CASSSQRGNTGELFF. The CDR3 DNA reads TGTGCCTCCAGTTCCCAGCGGGGGAACACCGGGGAGCTGTTTTTT.

This clonotype was seen ten or more times. The V gene is TRBV20-1, the J gene TRBJ1-3; D is uncertain. Germline lookup yields CDR1 DFQATT and CDR2 SNEGSKA (reference sequence). CDR3 length: 13 amino acids. Trimming cost V 4 bases and J 0 bases, with 7 bases left between them. The chain's CDR3 is CSAMIYSGNTIYF. CDR3 in DNA: TGCAGTGCTATGATTTACTCTGGAAACACCATATATTTT.

This clonotype was counted ten times or more. The chain is built from TRBV7-9 and TRBJ1-3; D gene ambiguous. Per the germline V gene, CDR1 is SEHNR and CDR2 is FQNEAQ (reference sequence). The CDR3 runs to 14 residues. The germline V and J ends were trimmed by 5 bases and 0 bases, with 8 bases remaining between them. This chain's CDR3 is CASSPERSGNTIYF. Here the CDR3 DNA reads TGTGCCAGCAGCCCAGAACGCTCTGGAAACACCATATATTTT.

The CDR3, as DNA: TGTGCCAGCTCCCCAAGACAGCCCTCCTATAATTCACCCCTCCACTTT. Residues: CASSPRQPSYNSPLHF. V gene TRBV18 combines with J gene TRBJ1-6, with D tentatively TRBD1 (5 bases). The CDR3 is 16 amino acids. CDR1 and CDR2 from the germline V gene are KGHSH and LQKENI. Trimming took off 6 bases at V and 0 bases at J, with 12 bases between the two ends.

The J gene is TRBJ1-2, the V gene TRBV6-2 or TRBV6-3; TRBD1 might be the D (6 bases). This CDR3 contains 14 residues. CDR1 is MNHEY, CDR2 SVGEGT, per germline. Trimming left V 5 bases short and J 4 bases short, with 14 bases between. The CDR3 protein is CASSDNTGIYGYTF. CDR3 bases: TGTGCCAGCAGTGACAACACAGGGATCTATGGCTACACCTTC.

Only a few counts were recorded for this clonotype. This sequence may be a read error, since a much larger clone differs from it by one base. V usage is TRBV28 and J usage is TRBJ1-1, with unresolved D. Germline-derived CDR1 and CDR2 are MDHEN and SYDVKM. This CDR3 has 16 amino acids. V lost 7 bases and J lost 4, with 22 bases in between. The CDR3 loop reads CASNINVNLGCTEAFF. The CDR3 DNA follows: TGTGCCAGCAACATTAACGTCAATCTTGGTTGCACTGAAGCTTTCTTT.

This chain joins TRBV6-1 and TRBJ1-4, with D uncertain. CDR1 MNHNS and CDR2 SASEGT come from the germline V gene. V lost 3 bases to trimming and J lost 6 bases, with 5 bases between them. CDR3 length equals 12 residues. The CDR3 nucleotides read TGTGCCAGCAGTGATGGATATGAAAAACTGTTTTTT. Protein: CASSDGYEKLFF.

In this sample, this clonotype turned up many times. The J gene is TRBJ2-3, the V gene TRBV20-1, with 8 positions matching TRBD1. The trim removed 5 bases at V and 3 bases at J, leaving 4 bases unmatched. The CDR3 is 13 amino acids. Germline-derived CDR1 and CDR2 are DFQATT and SNEGSKA (reference sequence). The CDR3 reads CSAGQGNTDTQYF. CDR3 nucleotides: TGCAGTGCTGGACAGGGTAATACAGATACGCAGTATTTT.

This sequence joins TRBV11-2 and TRBJ2-4; a weak D match, TRBD1 (6 bases). V lost 6 bases to trimming and J lost 7 bases, with 13 bases between them. This CDR3 is 13 amino acids long. Germline CDR1 reads SGHAT; CDR2 reads FQNNGV. CDR3 DNA: TGTGCCAGCAGTACAGGGCCAGGGAACATTCAGTACTTC. Its protein is CASSTGPGNIQYF.

The CDR3 loop is CASSPGKEQYF. Written as DNA, the CDR3 is TGCGCCAGCAGCCCGGGAAAGGAGCAGTATTTT. V usage is TRBV4-1 and J usage is TRBJ2-3; D is possibly TRBD2 (5 bases). The V gene lost 4 bases and the J gene lost 11 bases, with 10 bases spanning the gap. The CDR3 consists of 11 residues. Germline lookup yields CDR1 MGHRA and CDR2 YSYEKL.

This chain connects TRBV6-5 to TRBJ2-7; D not resolved. CDR3 length equals 15 residues. With 4 bases removed from V and 0 bases from J, the gap between germline ends came to 13 bases. CDR1 and CDR2 from the germline V gene are MNHEY and SVGAGI. CDR3 protein: CASSSTGPYSYEQYF. CDR3 sequence (DNA): TGTGCCAGCAGTTCTACCGGGCCCTACTCCTACGAGCAGTACTTC.

This clonotype was counted ten times or more. The CDR3 DNA reads TGTGCCAGCAGCTCCCACCGGGACAGGGATACCGGGGAGCTGTTTTTT. Translating it yields CASSSHRDRDTGELFF. The chain employs TRBV11-3 and TRBJ2-2, with 9 bases fitting TRBD1. The CDR3 runs to 16 residues. Looked up from germline, CDR1 is SGHNT and CDR2 is YENEEA. V was clipped by 4 bases and J by 5 bases; unmatched bases: 8.

This clonotype has ten or more counts. The V gene is TRBV6-1, the J gene TRBJ2-5; the match to TRBD2 covers 8 bases. Unmatched junction bases numbered 7, after V lost 3 bases and J lost 7 bases. Germline V gene lookup returns CDR1 MNHNS and CDR2 SASEGT. CDR3 length: 14 amino acids. The CDR3, as DNA: TGTGCCAGCAGTGATACGGGACTAGTAGGGACCCAGTACTTC. This gives the protein CASSDTGLVGTQYF.

The chain links TRBV20-1 to TRBJ1-2, with D unclear. CDR3 length: 16 residues. Trimming stripped 3 bases from V and 3 bases from J, with 20 bases between. Germline CDR1 reads DFQATT; CDR2 reads SNEGSKA (reference sequence). As DNA, the CDR3 is TGCAGTGCTAGGCATTGGACGAGCAAGCGTTACTATGGCTACACCTTC. This translates into CSARHWTSKRYYGYTF.